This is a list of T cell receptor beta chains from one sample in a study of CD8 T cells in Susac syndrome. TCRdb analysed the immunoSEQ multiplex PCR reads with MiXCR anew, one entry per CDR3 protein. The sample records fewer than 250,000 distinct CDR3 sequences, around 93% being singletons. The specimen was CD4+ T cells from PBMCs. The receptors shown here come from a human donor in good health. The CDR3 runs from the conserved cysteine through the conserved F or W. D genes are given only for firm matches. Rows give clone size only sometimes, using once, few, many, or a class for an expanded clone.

CASETTGSPRQFF	TGTGCCAGTGAGACGACAGGGTCGCCGCGGCAGTTCTTC	13	TRBV2	TRBJ2-1	TRBD1	NA
CASSLGGILNYEQYF	TGTGCCAGCAGCTTAGGAGGGATACTAAACTACGAGCAGTACTTC	15	TRBV11-1	TRBJ2-7	NA	NA
CGCGGFSNQPQHF	TGTGGTTGCGGGGGTTTTAGCAATCAGCCCCAGCATTTT	13	TRBV3-1	TRBJ1-5	NA	NA
CASSHQRGVSYEQYF	TGTGCCAGCAGTCATCAGCGGGGGGTCTCCTACGAGCAGTACTTC	15	TRBV25-1	TRBJ2-7	TRBD2	NA
CAISGPQNYGYTF	TGTGCCATCAGTGGGCCTCAGAACTATGGCTACACCTTC	13	TRBV10-3	TRBJ1-2	NA	NA
CASSGDRQGLAGANVLTF	TGTGCCAGTAGTGGAGACCGACAGGGTCTGGCTGGGGCCAACGTCCTGACTTTC	18	TRBV19	TRBJ2-6	TRBD1	NA
CSGSAVGSYNEQFF	TGCAGCGGCAGCGCTGTAGGTTCCTACAATGAGCAGTTCTTC	14	TRBV29-1	TRBJ2-1	NA	NA
CASSQPTSRGISPLHF	TGTGCCAGCAGCCAACCGACAAGCCGGGGCATTTCACCCCTCCACTTT	16	TRBV5-4	TRBJ1-6	NA	NA
CASSTSRTSGRGQFF	TGTGCCAGCAGTACTTCCCGGACTAGCGGGCGTGGGCAGTTCTTC	15	TRBV3-1	TRBJ2-1	TRBD2	NA
CASSLAATSGSTGELFF	TGTGCCAGCAGCTTAGCGGCGACTAGCGGGTCTACCGGGGAGCTGTTTTTT	17	TRBV7-2	TRBJ2-2	TRBD2	NA
CASSLLAGDGYTF	TGTGCCAGCAGTTTACTCGCCGGGGATGGCTACACCTTC	13	TRBV27	TRBJ1-2	NA	NA
CASSSPGLAKNIQYF	TGTGCCAGCAGCTCCCCGGGGCTAGCCAAAAACATTCAGTACTTC	15	TRBV2	TRBJ2-4	NA	NA
CASSDRRDSHGYTF	TGTGCCAGCAGTGATCGCCGGGACAGTCATGGCTACACCTTC	14	TRBV2	TRBJ1-2	TRBD1	NA
CASSQDQGTEAFF	TGTGCCAGCAGCCAAGATCAGGGGACTGAAGCTTTCTTT	13	TRBV4-2	TRBJ1-1	NA	NA
CASGEGAANTEAFF	TGCGCCAGCGGGGAGGGGGCCGCGAACACTGAAGCTTTCTTT	14	TRBV5-1	TRBJ1-1	TRBD1	NA
CASSLRFSPLHF	TGTGCCAGCAGCTTACGGTTTTCACCCCTCCACTTT	12	TRBV7-2	TRBJ1-6	NA	NA
CASSSRTRQETQYF	TGCGCCAGCAGCTCACGGACTAGACAAGAGACCCAGTACTTC	14	TRBV5-1	TRBJ2-5	TRBD2	NA
CAWSVAPETQYF	TGTGCCTGGAGTGTAGCCCCAGAGACCCAGTACTTC	12	TRBV30	TRBJ2-5	NA	NA
CASSLDPRRGYTDTQYF	TGTGCCAGCAGCTTAGATCCCCGGCGGGGGTACACAGATACGCAGTATTTT	17	TRBV11-2	TRBJ2-3	TRBD2	NA
CASSSGMNYGYTF	TGTGCCAGCAGCTCCGGGATGAACTATGGCTACACCTTC	13	TRBV5-6	TRBJ1-2	NA	NA
CASIPSRRYTGELFF	TGTGCCAGTATCCCGAGTAGGCGTTACACCGGGGAGCTGTTTTTT	15	TRBV19	TRBJ2-2	NA	NA
CATQGSSGANVLTF	TGTGCCACGCAGGGCAGCTCTGGGGCCAACGTCCTGACTTTC	14	TRBV12-3/TRBV12-4	TRBJ2-6	NA	NA
CASSPGLAGDRRETQYF	TGTGCCAGCAGCCCGGGACTAGCGGGGGATCGGAGGGAGACCCAGTACTTC	17	TRBV5-8	TRBJ2-5	TRBD2	NA
CASRTSGGPSGANVLTF	TGTGCCAGTAGGACTAGCGGGGGCCCCTCTGGGGCCAACGTCCTGACTTTC	17	TRBV19	TRBJ2-6	TRBD2	NA
CASKLTNTGELFF	TGTGCCAGTAAGTTAACGAACACCGGGGAGCTGTTTTTT	13	TRBV19	TRBJ2-2	NA	few
CASSQETLNTEAFF	TGCGCCAGCAGCCAAGAGACACTTAACACTGAAGCTTTCTTT	14	TRBV4-3	TRBJ1-1	NA	NA
CASAFRNEQFF	TGTGCCAGCGCGTTCCGGAATGAGCAGTTCTTC	11	TRBV28	TRBJ2-1	NA	NA
CASRQIRGRDQPQHF	TGTGCCAGTAGGCAAATCAGGGGGCGGGATCAGCCCCAGCATTTT	15	TRBV19	TRBJ1-5	TRBD1	once
CASSLGTGGDGYTF	TGTGCCAGCAGCTTAGGGACAGGGGGCGATGGCTACACCTTC	14	TRBV5-4	TRBJ1-2	TRBD1	NA
CANLWLAGGSQFF	TGTGCCAACTTGTGGCTAGCGGGGGGCTCACAGTTCTTC	13	TRBV5-8	TRBJ2-1	TRBD2	NA
CASSLKGVGGYTF	TGTGCCAGCAGCTTAAAGGGGGTTGGTGGCTACACCTTC	13	TRBV13	TRBJ1-2	NA	NA
CASSVAIGSEAFF	TGTGCCAGCAGCGTAGCGATAGGCTCAGAAGCTTTCTTT	13	TRBV9	TRBJ1-1	NA	NA
CASSLALGRQGAKNIQYF	TGTGCCAGCAGCTTAGCGCTGGGACGCCAGGGAGCCAAAAACATTCAGTACTTC	18	TRBV7-9	TRBJ2-4	NA	NA
CASRGTGGRPKANYGYTF	TGTGCCAGCAGGGGGACAGGGGGCCGACCCAAAGCTAACTATGGCTACACCTTC	18	TRBV4-2	TRBJ1-2	TRBD1	once
CATSRGVSGGRNEQFF	TGTGCCACCAGCAGAGGCGTCAGCGGGGGGAGGAATGAGCAGTTCTTC	16	TRBV15	TRBJ2-1	TRBD2	NA
CASSRQGATDTQYF	TGTGCCAGCAGCCGGCAGGGAGCCACAGATACGCAGTATTTT	14	TRBV7-2	TRBJ2-3	NA	NA
CASVAGGNNEQFF	TGTGCCAGTGTAGCGGGGGGGAACAATGAGCAGTTCTTC	13	TRBV7-9	TRBJ2-1	TRBD2	NA
CASTGNEQFF	TGTGCCAGCACTGGGAATGAGCAGTTCTTC	10	TRBV28	TRBJ2-1	NA	NA
CSVEVFRINQPQHF	TGCAGCGTTGAAGTCTTCAGGATTAATCAGCCCCAGCATTTT	14	TRBV29-1	TRBJ1-5	NA	NA